This T cell receptor beta chain was obtained from a study of T cell responses to AZD1222 COVID-19 vaccine. As for this clone: Its matching antigen is unknown.

CDR1 SGDLS and CDR2 YYNGEE come from the germline V gene. The CDR3 totals 13 residues. The V gene lost 5 bases and the J gene lost 9 bases, with 16 bases spanning the gap. Study-level findings and limits: Two doses of AZD1222 preceded a rise in Spike-specific TCR breadth and depth. Donors were mostly white British, more females; clonal diversity possibly underestimated.

TCRdb's table, derived via immunoSEQ multiplex PCR, lists solely in-frame clones and lacks some. The sample lists 99,000 or so clones; roughly 89% were seen once. Pooling of second doses given at about 4 or about 12 weeks was done. The material was peripheral blood, obtained 28 days after the second AZD1222 dose. The TCR was taken from an adult who received the AZD1222 COVID-19 vaccine. The rearrangement uses TRBV9 and TRBJ2-3, with D tentatively TRBD1 (6 bases). CDR3 residues: CASRKQPGETQYF. The CDR3 bases are TGTGCCAGCAGAAAACAACCAGGGGAGACGCAGTATTTT.